This T cell receptor beta chain was found in a study of T-cell memory formation after mild COVID-19. 5'RACE, which relied on constant-segment primers, yielded TCR alpha and TCR beta cDNA libraries carrying sample barcodes and UMIs. TCRdb redid the calling of the 5' RACE reads with MiXCR, one entry per CDR3 protein. This sample has 450,000 to 650,000 distinct CDR3 sequences, with more than 15% found just once. This clonotype has at least ten counts. This TCR derives from an adult woman who had mild COVID-19 (a few samples of this study predate the infection). Cell type and time point are not known. Source material: PBMCs or a T cell subset sorted from them (not recorded which).

The CDR3 DNA sequence: TGCGCCAGCAGGGACCTGTACCGGGCCAACGTCCTGACTTTC. This gives the protein CASRDLYRANVLTF. The V and J genes are TRBV5-1 and TRBJ2-6, with D hard to call. The germline V gene encodes CDR1 SGHRS and CDR2 YFSETQ. V shed 5 bases and J shed 5 bases, with 11 bases lying between them. This CDR3 has 14 residues.